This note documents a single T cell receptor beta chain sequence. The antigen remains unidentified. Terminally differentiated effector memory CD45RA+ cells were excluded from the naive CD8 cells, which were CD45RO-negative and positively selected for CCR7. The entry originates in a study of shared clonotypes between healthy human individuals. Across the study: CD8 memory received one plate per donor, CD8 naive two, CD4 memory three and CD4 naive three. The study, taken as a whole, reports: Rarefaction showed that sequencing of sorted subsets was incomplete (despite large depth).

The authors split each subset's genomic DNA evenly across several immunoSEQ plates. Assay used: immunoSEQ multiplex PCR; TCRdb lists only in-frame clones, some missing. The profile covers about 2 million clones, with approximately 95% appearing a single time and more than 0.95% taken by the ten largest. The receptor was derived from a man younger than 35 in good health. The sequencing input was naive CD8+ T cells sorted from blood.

CDR3 in DNA: TGTGCCAGCAGCTTGTACGACGAGCAGTACTTC. This encodes CASSLYDEQYF. The chain employs TRBV5-6 and TRBJ2-7; D ambiguous. Germline V gene lookup returns CDR1 SGHDT and CDR2 YYEEEE. Deletions cut 1 base from V and 5 bases from J, with 4 bases between. CDR3 size: 11 residues.